This entry lists 30 T cell receptor beta chains sequenced from one sample in a study of blood T cell repertoires in COVID-19 (dated by TCRdb to about 2020). Library creation used the immunoSEQ multiplex PCR assay. TCRdb provides this immuneACCESS table in a form limited to in-frame rearrangements. Some clones are lacking; in checked studies, under half of them reflect an unresolved V gene, and why the rest are absent is not known. The sample has about 170,000 clones on record, 84% of them singletons. The ten largest clonotypes hold around 2.4% of the sample. The sequenced sample was peripheral blood. These receptors were obtained from a human donor with acute or convalescent COVID-19. The donor label of this sample is uncertain.

V usage is TRBV5-1 and J usage is TRBJ1-2, with 8 bases that match TRBD1. The germline CDR1 and CDR2 sequences are SGHRS and YFSETQ. Trimming removed 3 bases from V and 6 bases from J; junction bases left unmatched: 7. The CDR3 is made up of 14 amino acids. This chain's CDR3 is CASSWTGKGDGYTF. Written as DNA, the CDR3 is TGCGCCAGCAGCTGGACAGGGAAGGGGGATGGCTACACCTTC.

The chain links TRBV12-3 or TRBV12-4 to TRBJ2-5; 7 bases fit TRBD2. J gave up 4 bases and V 9 bases, and 8 bases lay outside the gene matches. The CDR3 contains 13 residues. The CDR3 sequence is CASMKLALETQYF. The CDR3, as DNA: TGTGCCAGTATGAAACTAGCGCTAGAGACCCAGTACTTC.

The rearrangement joins TRBV11-1 to TRBJ2-5; 10 bases agree with TRBD1. Trimming removed 2 bases from V and 5 bases from J; junction bases left unmatched: 5. The CDR3 contains 15 residues. Germline V gene sequence: CDR1 SGHAT, CDR2 FQDESV (reference sequence). CDR3 bases: TGTGCCAGCAGCTTATGGACAGGGGGTGGGGAGACCCAGTACTTC. Protein product: CASSLWTGGGETQYF.

V and J are TRBV5-1 and TRBJ2-7, with TRBD2 identical over 7 bases. Germline V gene lookup returns CDR1 SGHRS and CDR2 YFSETQ. J gave up 6 bases and V 0 bases, and 6 bases lay outside the gene matches. The CDR3 has 14 amino acids. CDR3 bases: TGCGCCAGCAGCTTGGGGCTGGGCGGGGGCGAGCAGTACTTC. Protein: CASSLGLGGGEQYF. Drawing the rest from reference TRBV5-1 and TRBJ2-7, the complete variable domain is KAGVTQTPRYLIKTRGQQVTLSCSPISGHRSVSWYQQTPGQGLQFLFEYFSETQRNKGNFPGRFSGRQFSNSRSEMNVSTLELGDSALYLCASSLGLGGGEQYFGPGTRLTVT.

The rearrangement links TRBV10-1 to TRBJ2-3; 8 positions agree with TRBD1. V trimming: 5 bases; J trimming: 6 bases; junction bases outside the gene matches: 10. CDR3 length: 15 residues. Germline lookup yields CDR1 WNHNN and CDR2 SYGVQD (reference sequence). The CDR3 bases are TGCGCCAGCAGTCCTCGACAGGGGCCAGGGGATACGCAGTATTTT. This translates into CASSPRQGPGDTQYF.

The rearrangement joins TRBV5-1 to TRBJ2-2; the D is unclear. The germline V and J ends were trimmed by 4 bases and 7 bases, with 11 bases remaining between them. Germline CDR1 SGHRS, CDR2 YFSETQ. CDR3 length: 13 amino acids. The CDR3: CASSPRVDGELFF. In nucleotides, the CDR3 is TGCGCCAGCAGCCCTCGGGTGGACGGGGAGCTGTTTTTT. The variable domain in full, completed from reference TRBV5-1 and TRBJ2-2, reads KAGVTQTPRYLIKTRGQQVTLSCSPISGHRSVSWYQQTPGQGLQFLFEYFSETQRNKGNFPGRFSGRQFSNSRSEMNVSTLELGDSALYLCASSPRVDGELFFGEGSRLTVL.

The rearrangement uses TRBV10-1 and TRBJ1-1, with 7 bases lining up with TRBD1. Germline assignment: CDR1 WNHNN and CDR2 SYGVQD (reference sequence). This CDR3 contains 13 residues. Losses at the gene ends were 6 bases for V and 4 bases for J; bases not matched to a gene: 5. CDR3: CASRHDRATEAFF. DNA for the CDR3: TGCGCCAGCAGACACGACAGGGCCACTGAAGCTTTCTTT.

Only one count was recorded for this clone. This chain uses TRBV7-9 with TRBJ2-7, with D possibly being TRBD2 (5 bases). The V end lost 1 base, the J end lost 6 bases, and 10 bases lay between the germline ends. The CDR3 totals 13 residues. Germline CDR1 is SEHNR and CDR2 is FQNEAQ (reference sequence). CDR3 bases: TGTGCCAGCAGCTTAGGGGCTAGCTTCGAGCAGTACTTC. Protein product: CASSLGASFEQYF. The full variable domain, rest sourced from reference TRBV7-9 and TRBJ2-7, is DTGVSQNPRHKITKRGQNVTFRCDPISEHNRLYWYRQTLGQGPEFLTYFQNEAQLEKSRLLSDRFSAERPKGSFSTLEIQRTEQGDSAMYLCASSLGASFEQYFGPGTRLTVT.

V and J are TRBV30 and TRBJ2-1; no reliable D call. Trimming cost V 2 bases and J 1 base, with 6 bases left between them. Germline V gives CDR1 GTSNPN, CDR2 SVGIG (reference sequence). The length of the CDR3 is 13 residues. Here the CDR3 DNA reads TGTGCCTGGAGTCAGACATCCTACAATGAGCAGTTCTTC. As protein: CAWSQTSYNEQFF.

CDR3 loop: CASSLGEKDGYTF. CDR3 nucleotide sequence: TGCGCCAGCAGCTTGGGGGAGAAAGATGGCTACACCTTC. The genes are TRBV5-1 and TRBJ1-2; no firm D call. The CDR3 consists of 13 residues. V lost 0 bases to trimming and J lost 6 bases, with 9 bases between them. Looked up from germline, CDR1 is SGHRS and CDR2 is YFSETQ.

The rearrangement joins TRBV6-5 to TRBJ2-7; 9 bases are a match to TRBD1. This CDR3 comprises 14 residues. Germline CDR1 reads MNHEY; CDR2 reads SVGAGI. The trim removed 6 bases at V and 4 bases at J, leaving 7 bases unmatched. The CDR3 sequence is CASSQPGQGYEQYF. The CDR3, as DNA: TGTGCCAGCAGCCAGCCGGGACAGGGTTACGAGCAGTACTTC.

The V and J genes are TRBV2 and TRBJ1-6; 8 bases are shared with TRBD1. The germline CDR1 and CDR2 sequences are SNHLY and FYNNEI. The trim removed 11 bases at V and 6 bases at J, leaving 9 bases unmatched. This CDR3 is 14 amino acids long. The CDR3 DNA follows: TGTGCCTCCTACCAGGGGGCAACTAATTCACCCCTCCACTTT. Encoded protein: CASYQGATNSPLHF. The full variable domain, completed using reference TRBV2 and TRBJ1-6, is EPEVTQTPSHQVTQMGQEVILRCVPISNHLYFYWYRQILGQKVEFLVSFYNNEISEKSEIFDDQFSVERPDGSNFTLKIRSTKLEDSAMYFCASYQGATNSPLHFGNGTRLTVT.

CDR3 sequence: CASSGSPGQGARGNQPQHF. The DNA for the CDR3 is TGTGCCAGCAGCGGCTCTCCGGGACAGGGGGCTAGGGGCAATCAGCCCCAGCATTTT. The V and J genes are TRBV2 and TRBJ1-5; 12 bases match TRBD1. V trimming: 6 bases; J trimming: 2 bases; junction bases outside the gene matches: 14. CDR1 is SNHLY and CDR2 is FYNNEI in the germline V gene. This CDR3 region has 19 residues.

This clone came up a few times. The V call is TRBV10-1, the J call TRBJ2-2; D gene uncertain. Germline assignment: CDR1 WNHNN and CDR2 SYGVQD (reference sequence). Deletions cut 0 bases from V and 2 bases from J, with 7 bases between. This CDR3 has 15 residues. The CDR3 loop reads CASSESSGNTGELFF. The CDR3 nucleotides are TGCGCCAGCAGTGAGTCGTCAGGCAACACCGGGGAGCTGTTTTTT.

The rearrangement links TRBV2 to TRBJ1-2, with a tentative D call TRBD1 (5 bases). Trimming shortened V by 5 bases and J by 0 bases, and 10 bases separated the two germline ends. Per the germline V gene, CDR1 is SNHLY and CDR2 is FYNNEI. This CDR3 is built from 14 residues. CDR3 sequence (DNA): TGTGCCAGCAGTTTGACAGCCCCTAACTATGGCTACACCTTC. It yields the protein CASSLTAPNYGYTF.

Written as DNA, the CDR3 is TGTGCCAGCACCCCCGACAGGGATAGCAATCAGCCCCAGCATTTT. Its protein is CASTPDRDSNQPQHF. This sequence joins TRBV6-2 or TRBV6-3 and TRBJ1-5; the match to TRBD1 covers 7 bases. The V gene's germline CDR1 is MNHEY and CDR2 SVGEGT. Trimming took 7 bases from V and 0 from J; bases not matched to a gene: 6. The CDR3 is made up of 15 amino acids.

The chain employs TRBV3-1 (or the pseudogene TRBV3-2) and TRBJ1-2, with a weak D call TRBD1 (5 bases). V gave up 4 bases and J gave up 1 base, with 10 bases separating them. The CDR3 is 14 amino acids. Germline lookup yields CDR1 LGHDT and CDR2 YNNKEL (reference sequence). This chain's CDR3 is CASSPRRGNYGYTF. CDR3 bases: TGTGCCAGCAGCCCAAGGAGGGGTAACTATGGCTACACCTTC.

This chain links TRBV25-1 with TRBJ1-4, with 8 bases aligning to TRBD1. J lost 6 bases, V lost 4 bases, and 7 bases had no gene match. The V gene's germline CDR1 is MGHDK and CDR2 SYGVNS. This CDR3 has 15 residues. CDR3 bases: TGTGCCAGCAGTGCGCTGGACAGGGCGGATGAAAAACTGTTTTTT. It yields the protein CASSALDRADEKLFF.

The genes are TRBV30 and TRBJ2-7; maybe TRBD2 (7 bases). The CDR3 sequence is 13 residues long. V lost 3 bases and J lost 4, with 13 bases in between. Germline assignment: CDR1 GTSNPN and CDR2 SVGIG (reference sequence). Here the CDR3 reads CAWRGRGLYEQYF. As DNA, the CDR3 is TGTGCCTGGAGAGGGCGGGGGCTGTACGAGCAGTACTTC.

V gene TRBV5-1 combines with J gene TRBJ2-1; 11 nucleotides agree with TRBD2. Germline V gene lookup returns CDR1 SGHRS and CDR2 YFSETQ. The CDR3 has 15 residues. V lost 0 bases, J lost 6 bases, and 2 bases stayed unmatched. The CDR3 nucleotides read TGCGCCAGCAGCTTGGTTAGCGGGGGGGTCAATGAGCAGTTCTTC. The encoded protein is CASSLVSGGVNEQFF.

The genes are TRBV2 and TRBJ2-1, with 7 bases fitting TRBD2. The germline V gene has CDR1 SNHLY and CDR2 FYNNEI. Losses at the gene ends were 6 bases for V and 15 bases for J; bases not matched to a gene: 8. This CDR3 is 11 amino acids long. CDR3 region: CASRSTSVRFF. The DNA of the CDR3 is TGTGCCAGCAGATCCACTAGCGTACGGTTCTTC.

The chain has TRBV29-1 and TRBJ1-1; tentative D call: TRBD1 (6 bases). The CDR3 consists of 15 residues. The V and J ends lost 3 bases and 2 bases respectively, with 16 bases between them. Germline V gene lookup returns CDR1 SQVTM and CDR2 ANQGSEA. CDR3 residues: CSVDAGGGGNTEAFF. DNA for the CDR3: TGCAGCGTTGATGCGGGGGGGGGCGGAAACACTGAAGCTTTCTTT.

The chain is built from TRBV5-1 and TRBJ1-4, with unresolved D. V lost 4 bases and J lost 8, with 15 bases in between. This CDR3 is built from 14 residues. Looked up from germline, CDR1 is SGHRS and CDR2 is YFSETQ. The CDR3 region is CASSASTVNEKLFF. As DNA, the CDR3 is TGCGCCAGCAGCGCCTCAACAGTTAACGAAAAACTGTTTTTT.

The chain joins TRBV7-3 to TRBJ2-1; 12 nucleotides align to TRBD2. The V and J ends lost 0 bases and 1 base, in that order; junction bases with no gene match: 10. Germline loops: CDR1 SGHTA, CDR2 FQGTGA. The CDR3 runs 20 residues. CDR3 sequence reads: CASSLTPKVLAGGSYNEQFF. The CDR3 nucleotides are TGTGCCAGCAGCTTAACCCCTAAAGTACTAGCGGGGGGTTCCTACAATGAGCAGTTCTTC.

This clone was picked up a small number of times. V and J are TRBV15 and TRBJ2-2, with 7 bases aligning to TRBD2. The CDR3 loop spans 15 amino acids. CDR1 is LNHNV and CDR2 is YYDKDF in the germline V gene (reference sequence). With 6 bases clipped from V and 4 bases from J, the junction kept 8 bases outside the gene matches. The CDR3 region is CATREGLGVTGELFF. As DNA, the CDR3 is TGTGCCACCAGAGAAGGACTAGGAGTCACCGGGGAGCTGTTTTTT.

The rearrangement joins TRBV6-1 to TRBJ1-5; D may be TRBD1 (5 bases). The germline V gene encodes CDR1 MNHNS and CDR2 SASEGT. V dropped 0 bases and J dropped 7 bases, with 13 bases sitting between them. The CDR3 has 15 amino acids. CDR3 sequence (DNA): TGTGCCAGCAGTGAAGCGCTCGGGGGGTCCCAGCCCCAGCATTTT. Residues: CASSEALGGSQPQHF.

V gene TRBV27 combines with J gene TRBJ2-1, with D possibly TRBD2 on 6 matching bases. V lost 4 bases to trimming and J lost 4 bases, with 8 bases between them. The CDR3 length is 13 residues. The germline V gene encodes CDR1 MNHEY and CDR2 SMNVEV (reference sequence). This chain's CDR3 is CASSSGTYNEQFF. CDR3 in DNA: TGTGCCAGCAGTTCCGGGACTTACAATGAGCAGTTCTTC.

V is TRBV6-5 and J is TRBJ1-1, with D maybe TRBD1 (6 bases). Trimming cost V 7 bases and J 1 base, with 16 bases left between them. CDR3 length: 15 residues. Germline-derived CDR1 and CDR2 are MNHEY and SVGAGI. The CDR3 bases are TGTGCCAGCACTCGAATGGGGGGGCCGAACACTGAAGCTTTCTTT. It codes for CASTRMGGPNTEAFF.

This rearrangement joins TRBV9 to TRBJ2-2; 8 bases match TRBD1. The V gene end was trimmed by 0 bases and the J gene end by 5 bases; junction bases not matched to a gene: 3. CDR1 SGDLS and CDR2 YYNGEE come from the germline V gene. The CDR3 extends over 15 amino acids. This CDR3 is CASSVEGQETGELFF. The CDR3 DNA is TGTGCCAGCAGCGTAGAGGGACAGGAGACCGGGGAGCTGTTTTTT. Looking up the rest from reference TRBV9 and TRBJ2-2 gives the full variable domain: DSGVTQTPKHLITATGQRVTLRCSPRSGDLSVYWYQQSLDQGLQFLIQYYNGEERAKGNILERFSAQQFPDLHSELNLSSLELGDSALYFCASSVEGQETGELFFGEGSRLTVL.

This clone was picked up a small number of times. V usage is TRBV30 and J usage is TRBJ1-3; D is undetermined. The CDR3 is made up of 15 amino acids. Per germline, CDR1 GTSNPN and CDR2 SVGIG (reference sequence). Between the trimmed V and J ends, which lost 1 base and 2 bases, there was a span of 12 bases. In DNA form, the CDR3 reads TGTGCCTGGAGTGCCACCTCGACTACTGGAAACACCATATATTTT. It yields the protein CAWSATSTTGNTIYF.